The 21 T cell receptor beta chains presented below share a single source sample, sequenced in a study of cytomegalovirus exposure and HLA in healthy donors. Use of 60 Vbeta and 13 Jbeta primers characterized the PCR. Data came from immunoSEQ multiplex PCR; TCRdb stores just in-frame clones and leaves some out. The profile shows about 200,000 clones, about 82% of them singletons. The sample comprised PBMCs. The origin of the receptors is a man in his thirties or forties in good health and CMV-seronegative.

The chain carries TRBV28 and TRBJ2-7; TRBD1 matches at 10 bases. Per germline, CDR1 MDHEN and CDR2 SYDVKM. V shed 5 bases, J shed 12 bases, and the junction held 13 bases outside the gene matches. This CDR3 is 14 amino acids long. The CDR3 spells CASSIEDRGVQWYF. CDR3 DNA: TGTGCCAGCAGTATAGAGGACAGGGGGGTTCAGTGGTACTTC. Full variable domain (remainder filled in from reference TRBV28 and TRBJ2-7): DVKVTQSSRYLVKRTGEKVFLECVQDMDHENMFWYRQDPGLGLRLIYFSYDVKMKEKGDIPEGYSVSREKKERFSLILESASTNQTSMYLCASSIEDRGVQWYFGPGTRLTVT.

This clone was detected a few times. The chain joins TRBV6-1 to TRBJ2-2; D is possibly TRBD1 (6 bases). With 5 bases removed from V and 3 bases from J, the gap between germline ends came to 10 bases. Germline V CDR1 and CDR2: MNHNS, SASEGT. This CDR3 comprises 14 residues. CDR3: CASSWGQDTGELFF. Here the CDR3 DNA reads TGTGCCAGCAGTTGGGGGCAGGACACCGGGGAGCTGTTTTTT.

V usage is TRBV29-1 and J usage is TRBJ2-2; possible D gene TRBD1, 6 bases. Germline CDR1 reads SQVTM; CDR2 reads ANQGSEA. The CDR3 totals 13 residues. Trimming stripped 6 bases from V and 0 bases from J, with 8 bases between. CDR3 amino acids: CSVRTANTGELFF. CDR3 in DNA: TGCAGCGTCAGGACAGCGAACACCGGGGAGCTGTTTTTT.

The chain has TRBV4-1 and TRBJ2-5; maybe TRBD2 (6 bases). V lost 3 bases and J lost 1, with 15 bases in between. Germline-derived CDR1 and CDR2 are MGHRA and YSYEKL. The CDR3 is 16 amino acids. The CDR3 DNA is TGCGCCAGCAGCCATCCTGGCGGGGACCTCCAAGAGACCCAGTACTTC. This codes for CASSHPGGDLQETQYF.

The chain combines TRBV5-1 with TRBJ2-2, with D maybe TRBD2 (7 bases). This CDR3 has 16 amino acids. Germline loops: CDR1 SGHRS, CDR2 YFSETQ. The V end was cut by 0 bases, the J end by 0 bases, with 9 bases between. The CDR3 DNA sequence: TGCGCCAGCAGCTTGGGGCGGGGGCCGAACACCGGGGAGCTGTTTTTT. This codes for CASSLGRGPNTGELFF.

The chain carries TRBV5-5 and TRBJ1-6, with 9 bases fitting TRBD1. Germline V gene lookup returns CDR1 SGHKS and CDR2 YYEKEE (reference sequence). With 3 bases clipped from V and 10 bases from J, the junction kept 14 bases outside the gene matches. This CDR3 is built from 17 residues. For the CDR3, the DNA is TGTGCCAGCAGCTCGACCCCGACAGGGGGATTATCGTCACCCCTCCACTTT. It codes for CASSSTPTGGLSSPLHF.

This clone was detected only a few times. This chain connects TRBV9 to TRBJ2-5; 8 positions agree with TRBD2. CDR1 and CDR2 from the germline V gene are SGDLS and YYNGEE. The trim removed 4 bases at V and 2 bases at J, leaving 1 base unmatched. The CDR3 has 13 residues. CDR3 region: CASSRGGQETQYF. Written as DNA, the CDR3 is TGTGCCAGCAGCCGGGGGGGGCAAGAGACCCAGTACTTC.

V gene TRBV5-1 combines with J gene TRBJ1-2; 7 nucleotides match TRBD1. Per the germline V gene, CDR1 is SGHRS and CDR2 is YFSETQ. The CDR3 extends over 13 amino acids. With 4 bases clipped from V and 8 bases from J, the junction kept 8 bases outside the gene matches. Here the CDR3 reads CASSSNRGDGYTF. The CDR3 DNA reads TGCGCCAGCAGCAGTAACAGGGGAGACGGCTACACCTTC.

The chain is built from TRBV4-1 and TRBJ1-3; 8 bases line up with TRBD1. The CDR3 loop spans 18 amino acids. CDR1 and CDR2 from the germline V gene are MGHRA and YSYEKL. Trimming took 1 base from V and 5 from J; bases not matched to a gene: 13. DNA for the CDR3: TGCGCCAGCAGCCAAGGGACAGGGATCCCCCATCTAAGAAACACCATATATTTT. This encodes CASSQGTGIPHLRNTIYF.

The CDR3 here is CAISPFGGTKSPLHF. The CDR3 DNA sequence: TGTGCCATCAGCCCCTTCGGGGGAACGAAATCACCCCTCCACTTT. The gene calls are TRBV10-3 and TRBJ1-6, with D possibly matching TRBD1 (5 bases). Trimming removed 6 bases at V and 10 bases at J, with 19 bases between. Germline V gene data show CDR1 as ENHRY and CDR2 as SYGVKD. The CDR3 consists of 15 residues.

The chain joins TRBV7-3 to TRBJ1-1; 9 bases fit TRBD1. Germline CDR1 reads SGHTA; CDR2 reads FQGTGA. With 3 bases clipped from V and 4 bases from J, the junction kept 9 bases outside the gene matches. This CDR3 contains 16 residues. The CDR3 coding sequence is TGTGCCAGCAGCTTCCGTACAGGGGGCGAGGGCACTGAAGCTTTCTTT. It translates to CASSFRTGGEGTEAFF.

In nucleotides, the CDR3 is TGTGCCAGTAGTATAGACGGACAGGGGATGGTGTATAGCAATCAGCCCCAGCATTTT. The encoded protein is CASSIDGQGMVYSNQPQHF. This chain joins TRBV19 and TRBJ1-5; 9 bases map to TRBD1. Germline trimming cut 0 bases from V and 0 bases from J; bases unmatched to any gene: 9. This CDR3 is 19 amino acids long. Germline-derived CDR1 and CDR2 are LNHDA and SQIVND (reference sequence).

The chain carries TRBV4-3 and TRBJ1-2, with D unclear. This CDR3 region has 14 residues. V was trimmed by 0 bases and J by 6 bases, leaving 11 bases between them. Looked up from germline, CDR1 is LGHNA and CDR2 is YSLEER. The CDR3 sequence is CASSQDGTAHGYTF. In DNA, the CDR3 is TGCGCCAGCAGCCAAGATGGAACAGCTCATGGCTACACCTTC.

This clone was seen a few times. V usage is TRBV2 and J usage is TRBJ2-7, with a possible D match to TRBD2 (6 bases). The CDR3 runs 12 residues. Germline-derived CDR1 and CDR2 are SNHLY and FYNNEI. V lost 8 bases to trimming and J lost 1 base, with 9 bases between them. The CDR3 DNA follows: TGTGCCAGCGGAGGGAGTTCCTACGAGCAGTACTTC. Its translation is CASGGSSYEQYF.

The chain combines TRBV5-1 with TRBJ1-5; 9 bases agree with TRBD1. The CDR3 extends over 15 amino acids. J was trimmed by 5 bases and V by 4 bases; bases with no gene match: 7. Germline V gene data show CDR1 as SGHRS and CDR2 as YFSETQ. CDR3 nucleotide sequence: TGCGCCAGCAGCCCGGACAGGGGTAAGGATCAGCCCCAGCATTTT. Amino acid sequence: CASSPDRGKDQPQHF.

The CDR3 here is CASTEGAKAFF. DNA for the CDR3: TGTGCCAGCACAGAGGGGGCCAAAGCTTTCTTT. The chain links TRBV6-5 to TRBJ1-1; 7 bases fit TRBD1. Germline V gene sequence: CDR1 MNHEY, CDR2 SVGAGI. Trimming at V came to 7 bases and at J to 9 bases, leaving 5 bases not matched to a gene. CDR3 size: 11 residues.

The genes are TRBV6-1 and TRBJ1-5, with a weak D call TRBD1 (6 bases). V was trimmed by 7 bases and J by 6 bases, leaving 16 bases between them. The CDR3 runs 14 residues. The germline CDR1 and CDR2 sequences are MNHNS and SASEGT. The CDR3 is CASKTGPLGQPQHF. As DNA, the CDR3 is TGTGCCAGCAAAACAGGGCCCCTCGGTCAGCCCCAGCATTTT.

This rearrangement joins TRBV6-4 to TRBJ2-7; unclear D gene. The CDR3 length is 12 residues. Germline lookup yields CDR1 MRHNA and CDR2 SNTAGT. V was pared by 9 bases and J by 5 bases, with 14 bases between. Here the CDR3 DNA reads TGTGCCAGAGCGCCGTGTCGGGACGAGCAGTACTTC. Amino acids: CARAPCRDEQYF.

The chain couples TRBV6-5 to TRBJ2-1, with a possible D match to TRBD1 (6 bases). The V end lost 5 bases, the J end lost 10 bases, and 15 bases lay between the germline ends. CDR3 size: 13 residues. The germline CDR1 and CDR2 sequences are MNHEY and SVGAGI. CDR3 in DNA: TGTGCCAGCAGTACCCCAATACAGGGAGAGCAGTTCTTC. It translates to CASSTPIQGEQFF.

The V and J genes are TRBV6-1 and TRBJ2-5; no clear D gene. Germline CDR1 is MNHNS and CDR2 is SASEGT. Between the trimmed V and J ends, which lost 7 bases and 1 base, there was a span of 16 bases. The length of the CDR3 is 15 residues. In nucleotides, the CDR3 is TGTGCCAGCAATCCCCAAGCAGGAATCCAAGAGACCCAGTACTTC. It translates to CASNPQAGIQETQYF.

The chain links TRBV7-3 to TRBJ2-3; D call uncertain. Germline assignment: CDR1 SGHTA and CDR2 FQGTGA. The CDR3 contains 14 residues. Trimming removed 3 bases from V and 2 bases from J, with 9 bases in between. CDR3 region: CASSFGGLTDTQYF. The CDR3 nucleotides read TGTGCCAGCAGCTTCGGCGGTCTCACAGATACGCAGTATTTT.